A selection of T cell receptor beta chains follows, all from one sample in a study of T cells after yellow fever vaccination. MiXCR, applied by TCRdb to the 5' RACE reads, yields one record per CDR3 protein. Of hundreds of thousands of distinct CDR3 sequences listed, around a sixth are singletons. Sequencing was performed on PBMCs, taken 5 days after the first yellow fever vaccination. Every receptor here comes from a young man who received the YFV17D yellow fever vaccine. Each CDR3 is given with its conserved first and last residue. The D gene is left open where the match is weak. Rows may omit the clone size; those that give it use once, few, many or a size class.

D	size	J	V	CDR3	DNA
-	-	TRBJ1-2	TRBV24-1	CATSDLVHNYGYTF	TGTGCCACCAGTGATTTGGTTCATAACTATGGCTACACCTTC
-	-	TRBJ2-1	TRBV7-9	CASSLRAGALFYDEQFF	TGTGCCAGCAGCTTGAGGGCGGGGGCCCTATTCTATGATGAGCAGTTCTTC
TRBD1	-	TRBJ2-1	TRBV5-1	CASSFGQGYNEQFF	TGCGCCAGCAGCTTTGGACAGGGTTACAATGAGCAGTTCTTC
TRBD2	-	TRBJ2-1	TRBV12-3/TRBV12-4	CASSLGTSGGSEQFF	TGTGCCAGCAGTTTAGGTACTAGCGGGGGCAGTGAGCAGTTCTTC
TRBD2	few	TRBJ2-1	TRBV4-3	CASSQSYASGDRRQFF	TGCGCCAGCAGCCAGTCCTACGCTAGCGGGGATCGCCGGCAGTTCTTC
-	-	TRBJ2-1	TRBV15	CATSSGQMGSYNEQFF	TGTGCCACCAGCAGTGGACAGATGGGGAGTTACAATGAGCAGTTCTTC
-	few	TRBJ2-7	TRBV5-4	CASSLSGTYEQYF	TGTGCCAGCAGCTTAAGTGGGACCTACGAGCAGTACTTC
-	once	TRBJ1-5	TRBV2	CASSAIGEFSDNQPQHF	TGTGCCAGCAGTGCAATCGGGGAGTTCAGTGACAATCAGCCCCAGCATTTT
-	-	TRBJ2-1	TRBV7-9	CASSSMGYEQFF	TGTGCCAGCAGCTCGATGGGATATGAGCAGTTCTTC
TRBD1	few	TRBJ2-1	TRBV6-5	CASSYSTGPNEQFF	TGTGCCAGCAGTTACTCGACAGGGCCCAATGAGCAGTTCTTC